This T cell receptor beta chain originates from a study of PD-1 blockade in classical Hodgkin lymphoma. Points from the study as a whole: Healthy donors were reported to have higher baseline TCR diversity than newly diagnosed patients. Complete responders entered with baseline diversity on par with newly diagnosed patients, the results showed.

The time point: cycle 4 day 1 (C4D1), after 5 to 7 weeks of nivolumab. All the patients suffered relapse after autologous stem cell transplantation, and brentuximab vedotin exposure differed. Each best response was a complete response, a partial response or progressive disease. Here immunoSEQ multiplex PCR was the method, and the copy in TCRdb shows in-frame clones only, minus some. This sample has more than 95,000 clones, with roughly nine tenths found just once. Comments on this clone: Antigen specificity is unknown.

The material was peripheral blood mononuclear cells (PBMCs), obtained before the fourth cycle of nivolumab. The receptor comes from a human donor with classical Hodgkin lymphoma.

CDR3 nucleotides: TGTGCCTGGAGTGATGTTCCTTGGCGGGGGCGCCTGGGCTACACCTTC. Amino acids: CAWSDVPWRGRLGYTF. This chain joins TRBV30 and TRBJ1-2; D may be TRBD1 (6 bases). V was shortened by 1 base and J by 8 bases, with 23 bases between the two germline ends. This CDR3 has 16 amino acids. Per germline, CDR1 GTSNPN and CDR2 SVGIG (reference sequence).